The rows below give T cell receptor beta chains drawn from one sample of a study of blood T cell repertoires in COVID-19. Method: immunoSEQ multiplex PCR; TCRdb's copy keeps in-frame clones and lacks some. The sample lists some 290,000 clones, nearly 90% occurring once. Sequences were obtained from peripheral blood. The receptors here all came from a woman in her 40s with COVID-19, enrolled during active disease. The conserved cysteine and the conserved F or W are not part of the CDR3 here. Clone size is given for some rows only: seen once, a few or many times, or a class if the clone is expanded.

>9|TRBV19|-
ASNRYTEAF
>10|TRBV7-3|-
ASSLAAGEAF
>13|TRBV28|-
ASSGTVYWGQPQH
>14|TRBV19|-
ASSIERGTGTYEQY
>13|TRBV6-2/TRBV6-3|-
ASSFRTSTTDTQY
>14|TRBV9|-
ASSVTSQGSTDTQY
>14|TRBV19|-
ASSLPPAGVGVEQF
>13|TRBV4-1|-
ASSPTGDSTLGYT
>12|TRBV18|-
ASSPGGYTDTQY
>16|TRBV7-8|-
ASSPGTGGYYSNQPQH
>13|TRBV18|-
ASSPPSRAREKLF
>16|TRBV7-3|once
ASSFVGRGASAFHEQF
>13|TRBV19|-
ASSLWDRENTEAF
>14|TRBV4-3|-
ASSQGAAPGAYEQY
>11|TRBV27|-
ATGWFGNSPLH
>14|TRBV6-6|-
ASSLTVSSYNSPLH
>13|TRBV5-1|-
ASSLAGQGDGGYT
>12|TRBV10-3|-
AIKASGNTDTQY
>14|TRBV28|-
ASSFGSGGLAYEQY
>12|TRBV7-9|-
ASSRGQLNEKLF
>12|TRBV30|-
AWTRLAGPDTQY
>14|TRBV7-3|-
ASSFPGLAAYNEQF
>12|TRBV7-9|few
ASSFDRGQETQY
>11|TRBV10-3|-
AITGFLNQPQH
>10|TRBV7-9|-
ASAGGVYEQY
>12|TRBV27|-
ASSGGGLYNEQF
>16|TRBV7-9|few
ASSLEPGWVFSTDTQY
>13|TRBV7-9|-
ASSSWDRLNYGYT
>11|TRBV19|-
ASTSGENYGYT
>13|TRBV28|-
ASSPGTSGLIEQY
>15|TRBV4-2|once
ASSQLQMGQDTDTQY
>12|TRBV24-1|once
ATAQGQGSYEQY
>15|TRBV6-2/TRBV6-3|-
ASSYASGGTNTGELF
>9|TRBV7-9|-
ASSFSYEQY
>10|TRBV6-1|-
ASTPAGKPLH
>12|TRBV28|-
ASISGGVSYEQY
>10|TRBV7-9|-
ASSLSDYEQY
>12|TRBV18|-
ASSLIQGNTEAF
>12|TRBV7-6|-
ASSHDWPNNEQF
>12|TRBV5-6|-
ASSPPNGENEQY
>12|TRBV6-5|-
ASYLEGWGTEAF
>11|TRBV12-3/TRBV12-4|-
ASSLALSYEQY
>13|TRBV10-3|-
AISDRGVANEKLF